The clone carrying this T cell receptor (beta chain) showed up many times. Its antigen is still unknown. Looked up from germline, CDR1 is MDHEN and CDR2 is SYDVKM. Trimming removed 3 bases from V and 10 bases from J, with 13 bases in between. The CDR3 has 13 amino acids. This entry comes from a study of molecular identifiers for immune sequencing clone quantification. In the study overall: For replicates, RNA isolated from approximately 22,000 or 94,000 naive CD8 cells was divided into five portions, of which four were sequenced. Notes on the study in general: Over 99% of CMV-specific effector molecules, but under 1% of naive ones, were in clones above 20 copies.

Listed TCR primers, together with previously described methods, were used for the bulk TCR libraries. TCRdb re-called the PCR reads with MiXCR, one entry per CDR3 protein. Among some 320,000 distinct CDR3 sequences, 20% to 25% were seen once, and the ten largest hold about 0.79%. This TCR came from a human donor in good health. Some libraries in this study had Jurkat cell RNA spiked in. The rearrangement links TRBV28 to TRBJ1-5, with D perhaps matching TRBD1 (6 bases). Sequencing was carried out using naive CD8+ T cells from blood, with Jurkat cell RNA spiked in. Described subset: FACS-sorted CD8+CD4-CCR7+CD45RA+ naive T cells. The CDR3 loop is CASSLEGEGPQHF. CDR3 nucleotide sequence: TGTGCCAGCAGTTTGGAGGGGGAAGGTCCCCAGCATTTT.